Only one count was recorded for the clone carrying this TCR beta chain. As yet, its antigen is unknown. The CDR3 has 14 residues. Germline CDR1 MNHEY, CDR2 SMNVEV (reference sequence). V lost 5 bases to trimming and J lost 8 bases; unmatched junction nucleotides: 9. TCRdb analysed the 5' RACE reads with MiXCR anew, one entry per CDR3 protein. The profile shows 90,000 to 120,000 distinct CDR3 sequences, approximately 14% of them singletons. This record comes from a study of T-cell memory formation after mild COVID-19. Study-wide findings and caveats: Among CD4+ contracting clones, most were CM and EM, and CD8+ ones EMRA. What remained unconfirmed was the SARS-CoV-2 specificity of second-wave clones peaking on day 37.

This sequence originates from a man between 18 and 35 years old who had mild COVID-19 (a few samples of this study predate the infection). Cell type and time point are not known. The chain couples TRBV27 to TRBJ2-3; 8 positions match TRBD1. Specimen: PBMCs or a T cell subset sorted from them (not recorded which). The CDR3 DNA follows: TGTGCCAGCAGTAGCGACAGGGGACGGGTTACGCAGTATTTT. Protein sequence: CASSSDRGRVTQYF.